This T cell receptor (beta chain) was sequenced during a study of Ad26.COV2.S vaccination and SARS-CoV-2 variants. Background on the study: Participants got Ad26.COV2.S intramuscularly, once or twice 56 days apart.

The germline gives CDR1 MNHEY, CDR2 SVGAGI. V was trimmed by 0 bases and J by 7 bases, leaving 10 bases between them. This CDR3 is 14 amino acids long. The table came from immunoSEQ multiplex PCR; TCRdb's copy has only in-frame clones and leaves some out. The sample has 380,000 or so clones, 83% seen once; the top ten hold approximately 7.8%. Described treatment: about 20 received Ad26.COV2.S at low or high dose, single or two shots; about 5 received placebo; per-sample allocation not given. After the first vaccine or placebo injection, samples were drawn on day 63. The sequencing here drew on peripheral blood, taken in a trial of Ad26.COV2.S vaccine versus placebo. The source of this sequence is a person aged 18-60 years who received the Ad26.COV2.S COVID-19 vaccine or a placebo. The J gene is TRBJ1-5, the V gene TRBV6-5; unclear D gene. CDR3 bases: TGTGCCAGCAGTTACTCGGGAGCGGGGCAGCCCCAGCATTTT. The encoded protein is CASSYSGAGQPQHF.